The present T cell receptor beta chain was sequenced within a study of blood T cell repertoires in COVID-19 (dated by TCRdb to between 2020 and 2021). Background on the whole study: Samples covering the acute and convalescent phases of COVID-19 were provided by collaborators in the United States, Italy and Spain. Subjects who had been exposed to COVID-19, were actively infected with it, or had recovered from it provided the deeply sampled blood TCRbeta repertoires that made up the dataset. The samples were drawn from two sources: the first 160 participants of the ongoing ImmuneRACE study, and about 1,300 subjects contributed by 6 global collaborators. HLA class I and class II types, where available, came from metadata supplied by the sample provider rather than from assay-based typing. A de-identified subject ID, COVID-19 status, age in years and sex were almost always included in the sample metadata. The repertoires were released in a freely available public database intended as a resource for research on the immune response to SARS-CoV-2. The material from the prospective study consisted of cDNA or gDNA derived from T cells, B-cell-depleted T cells, or PBMCs.

Points the paper makes about the study in general: Clinical and demographic metadata were provided uncurated, with the amount varying by source and participant.

TCRbeta CDR3 regions were amplified from genomic DNA using the immunoSEQ Assay, a bias-controlled multiplex PCR. As for the authors' bioinformatics: The number of nucleated cells in each sample was estimated by amplification of reference gene primers within the assay. Sequence reads were collapsed and filtered to measure the absolute abundance of every unique TCRbeta CDR3 rearrangement. For each sample, productive Simpson clonality was calculated as the square root of Simpson's diversity index over productive rearrangements. The source is immuneACCESS, and TCRdb retained only in-frame sequences with V and J called. Part of the clones is not carried over; for the studies checked, unresolved V genes explain less than half of this, and the remainder is unexplained. V and J calls and clone size are given by that table; D and trimming were obtained from the DNA. This sample gives about 140,000 clones in total; more than 80% of them show up just once. The ten largest clones take up 1.5% to 2% of the sample.

The germline V gene provides CDR1 MGHRA and CDR2 YSYEKL. From its cysteine to its phenylalanine, the CDR3 spans 17 amino acids. The kept DNA is CDR3 alone, 51 bases in frame from the first base. The germline V and J ends show losses of 3 bases and 6 bases respectively, and no gene match explains 9 bases of the junction. About this clone: No cognate antigen has been identified for it. Nothing much larger sits one base from this clone, and base qualities are not available.

In the prospective study, participants were about 18 to 90 years old, resided in about two dozen geographic areas of the United States, and were enrolled through a virtual design. To assign participants to cohorts, the prospective study relied on clinical history that participants themselves reported in a screening survey and a study questionnaire. A participant counted as exposed if, within 2 weeks of entering the study, that participant had been in contact with someone who had a PCR-confirmed or clinician-diagnosed COVID-19 case. Each participant in the prospective study had whole blood, serum and a nasopharyngeal or oropharyngeal swab collected by mobile phlebotomists. Prospective study participants could optionally give additional blood draws and questionnaires over a roughly two-month period. Before DNA extraction, prospective study blood samples were shipped either frozen or at room temperature.

This sequence originates from a woman under 30 who had been exposed to COVID-19. The rearrangement combines TRBV4-1 with TRBJ2-1; TRBD2 fits 12 bases in the junction. Source material: PBMCs or T cells enriched from blood (not recorded which). The nucleotide sequence is TGCGCCAGCAGCCATCCTAGCGGGAGGGCCGTTGGCAATGAGCAGTTCTTC. The resulting protein is CASSHPSGRAVGNEQFF.